Listed below are T cell receptor beta chains from one sample, sequenced in a study of T cells after yellow fever vaccination. Each CDR3 protein gets one entry after TCRdb re-called the 5' RACE reads with MiXCR. Among roughly 240,000 distinct CDR3 sequences listed, approximately 6.8% were seen once. The sequencing here drew on CD4+ T cells sorted from PBMCs, taken on the day of the yellow fever booster vaccination. Every receptor here comes from a man between 25 and 39 years old who received the YFV17D yellow fever vaccine. Each CDR3 is given with its conserved first and last residue. D genes are given only for firm matches. Not all rows give a size; the values are once, few, many and, for expanded clones, a class.

clone_size: few; j_call: TRBJ2-1; v_call: TRBV11-2; d_call: .; cdr3_aa: CASCRGSTRRGKANEQFF; cdr3_nt: TGTGCCAGCTGTCGGGGAAGCACCCGCCGGGGGAAGGCCAATGAGCAGTTCTTC
clone_size: many; j_call: TRBJ2-7; v_call: TRBV11-2; d_call: .; cdr3_aa: CASSLRGGRSYEQYF; cdr3_nt: TGTGCCAGCAGCTTAAGGGGCGGACGTTCCTACGAGCAGTACTTC
clone_size: .; j_call: TRBJ2-3; v_call: TRBV5-5; d_call: TRBD2; cdr3_aa: CASSLSLLAGSDTQYF; cdr3_nt: TGTGCCAGCAGCTTGTCCCTTCTAGCGGGGTCAGATACGCAGTATTTT
clone_size: .; j_call: TRBJ1-5; v_call: TRBV10-2; d_call: TRBD1; cdr3_aa: CATRTGPGQPQHF; cdr3_nt: TGCGCCACTAGGACAGGGCCGGGTCAGCCCCAGCATTTT
clone_size: many; j_call: TRBJ2-5; v_call: TRBV3-1; d_call: TRBD1; cdr3_aa: CASSHTGGQETQYF; cdr3_nt: TGTGCCAGCAGCCATACAGGGGGCCAAGAGACCCAGTACTTC
clone_size: few; j_call: TRBJ1-3; v_call: TRBV25-1; d_call: .; cdr3_aa: CASSEYGNTIYF; cdr3_nt: TGTGCCAGCAGTGAATACGGAAACACCATATATTTT
clone_size: .; j_call: TRBJ2-1; v_call: TRBV9; d_call: TRBD2; cdr3_aa: CASSPLAGGTSYNEQFF; cdr3_nt: TGTGCCAGCAGCCCCCTAGCGGGAGGAACCTCCTACAATGAGCAGTTCTTC
clone_size: few; j_call: TRBJ2-1; v_call: TRBV5-4; d_call: TRBD2; cdr3_aa: CASRPQRAGAYNEQFF; cdr3_nt: TGTGCCAGCCGCCCGCAACGTGCGGGAGCTTACAATGAGCAGTTCTTC
clone_size: .; j_call: TRBJ1-5; v_call: TRBV7-6; d_call: .; cdr3_aa: CASSSRPNQPQHF; cdr3_nt: TGTGCCAGCAGCTCGCGCCCTAATCAGCCCCAGCATTTT
clone_size: .; j_call: TRBJ2-5; v_call: TRBV24-1; d_call: .; cdr3_aa: CATISLLQETQYF; cdr3_nt: TGTGCCACCATCAGTCTACTCCAAGAGACCCAGTACTTC
clone_size: few; j_call: TRBJ2-5; v_call: TRBV9; d_call: TRBD2; cdr3_aa: CASSVAGGRAEDTQYF; cdr3_nt: TGTGCCAGCAGCGTAGCAGGCGGGAGGGCCGAAGATACCCAGTACTTC
clone_size: .; j_call: TRBJ1-2; v_call: TRBV7-2; d_call: TRBD1; cdr3_aa: CASSWGQGTGYTF; cdr3_nt: TGTGCCAGCAGCTGGGGACAGGGTACCGGCTACACCTTC
clone_size: .; j_call: TRBJ2-5; v_call: TRBV5-5; d_call: TRBD1; cdr3_aa: CASSFSGTGVETQYF; cdr3_nt: TGTGCCAGCAGCTTCTCCGGGACAGGGGTTGAGACCCAGTACTTC
clone_size: few; j_call: TRBJ1-2; v_call: TRBV7-2; d_call: TRBD1; cdr3_aa: CASSLSPKDRREGGYTF; cdr3_nt: TGTGCCAGCAGCTTATCCCCGAAGGACAGGAGGGAGGGGGGCTACACCTTC
clone_size: .; j_call: TRBJ2-1; v_call: TRBV7-2; d_call: TRBD2; cdr3_aa: CASSLVPTGLAGGRNEQFF; cdr3_nt: TGTGCCAGCAGCTTAGTGCCTACGGGACTAGCGGGAGGGCGGAATGAGCAGTTCTTC
clone_size: few; j_call: TRBJ2-7; v_call: TRBV7-2; d_call: .; cdr3_aa: CASSARTAPYEQYF; cdr3_nt: TGTGCCAGCAGCGCCCGGACAGCCCCCTACGAGCAGTACTTC
clone_size: few; j_call: TRBJ2-7; v_call: TRBV7-2; d_call: .; cdr3_aa: CASSLARTAIYEQYF; cdr3_nt: TGTGCCAGCAGCTTAGCGAGGACAGCCATCTACGAGCAGTACTTC
clone_size: few; j_call: TRBJ1-1; v_call: TRBV20-1; d_call: TRBD1; cdr3_aa: CSARGGQSNTEAFF; cdr3_nt: TGCAGTGCTAGAGGGGGACAGTCGAACACTGAAGCTTTCTTT
clone_size: many; j_call: TRBJ2-2; v_call: TRBV24-1; d_call: .; cdr3_aa: CATSDYGSGTGELFF; cdr3_nt: TGTGCCACCAGTGATTACGGGAGTGGTACCGGGGAGCTGTTTTTT
clone_size: .; j_call: TRBJ2-7; v_call: TRBV7-2; d_call: .; cdr3_aa: CASSPSRAGEQYF; cdr3_nt: TGTGCCAGCAGCCCCTCGCGAGCGGGCGAGCAGTACTTC
clone_size: .; j_call: TRBJ2-2; v_call: TRBV29-1; d_call: TRBD2; cdr3_aa: CSGSHGTSGSYGELFF; cdr3_nt: TGCAGCGGTTCACACGGGACTAGCGGGAGTTACGGGGAGCTGTTTTTT
clone_size: many; j_call: TRBJ2-5; v_call: TRBV20-1; d_call: .; cdr3_aa: CSAQSGTYQETQYF; cdr3_nt: TGCAGTGCCCAATCCGGGACGTACCAAGAGACCCAGTACTTC
clone_size: few; j_call: TRBJ2-7; v_call: TRBV19; d_call: .; cdr3_aa: CASSLTGARVYEQYF; cdr3_nt: TGTGCCAGTAGTCTAACCGGGGCGAGGGTATACGAGCAGTACTTC
clone_size: few; j_call: TRBJ1-5; v_call: TRBV7-2; d_call: .; cdr3_aa: CASSPDRWQPQHF; cdr3_nt: TGTGCCAGCAGCCCTGACAGGTGGCAGCCCCAGCATTTT
clone_size: few; j_call: TRBJ1-2; v_call: TRBV5-1; d_call: .; cdr3_aa: CASSLAGLYGYTF; cdr3_nt: TGCGCCAGCAGCTTGGCCGGACTCTATGGCTACACCTTC
clone_size: .; j_call: TRBJ1-1; v_call: TRBV29-1; d_call: .; cdr3_aa: CSSLRWDGEKNTEAFF; cdr3_nt: TGCAGCTCATTGCGGTGGGACGGGGAGAAGAACACTGAAGCTTTCTTT
clone_size: few; j_call: TRBJ2-3; v_call: TRBV20-1; d_call: .; cdr3_aa: CSGATDTQYF; cdr3_nt: TGCAGTGGGGCGACAGATACGCAGTATTTT
clone_size: .; j_call: TRBJ2-3; v_call: TRBV6-5; d_call: .; cdr3_aa: CASSSPGEREYF; cdr3_nt: TGTGCCAGCAGTAGTCCGGGAGAGAGAGAGTATTTT
clone_size: few; j_call: TRBJ1-1; v_call: TRBV9; d_call: .; cdr3_aa: CASSGIGQKNIEAFF; cdr3_nt: TGTGCCAGCAGCGGAATCGGACAGAAGAACATTGAAGCTTTCTTT
clone_size: many; j_call: TRBJ1-1; v_call: TRBV7-8; d_call: TRBD1; cdr3_aa: CASSSVGQEAFF; cdr3_nt: TGTGCCAGCAGCTCAGTGGGACAGGAAGCTTTCTTT
clone_size: .; j_call: TRBJ2-1; v_call: TRBV24-1; d_call: .; cdr3_aa: CATSDFLRDNEQFF; cdr3_nt: TGTGCCACCAGTGATTTCCTCAGGGACAATGAGCAGTTCTTC
clone_size: few; j_call: TRBJ2-7; v_call: TRBV6-2/TRBV6-3; d_call: TRBD2; cdr3_aa: CASAYGTSGSYEQYF; cdr3_nt: TGTGCCAGCGCTTACGGGACTAGCGGATCCTACGAGCAGTACTTC
clone_size: .; j_call: TRBJ2-7; v_call: TRBV5-1; d_call: .; cdr3_aa: CASSLEGTHPYEQYF; cdr3_nt: TGCGCCAGCAGCTTGGAAGGGACGCATCCGTACGAGCAGTACTTC
clone_size: .; j_call: TRBJ2-2; v_call: TRBV20-1; d_call: TRBD2; cdr3_aa: CSASLAGARGELFF; cdr3_nt: TGCAGTGCTTCATTAGCGGGGGCCAGGGGGGAGCTGTTTTTT
clone_size: few; j_call: TRBJ2-7; v_call: TRBV11-2; d_call: .; cdr3_aa: CASSLLPWGGVSSYEQYF; cdr3_nt: TGTGCCAGCAGCTTACTTCCCTGGGGAGGTGTAAGCTCCTACGAGCAGTACTTC
clone_size: many; j_call: TRBJ1-2; v_call: TRBV6-5; d_call: .; cdr3_aa: CASSYSFNYGYTF; cdr3_nt: TGTGCCAGCAGTTACTCATTTAACTATGGCTACACCTTC
clone_size: many; j_call: TRBJ2-2; v_call: TRBV20-1; d_call: .; cdr3_aa: CSALQGNTGELFF; cdr3_nt: TGCAGTGCACTACAGGGTAACACCGGGGAGCTGTTTTTT